A selection of T cell receptor beta chains follows, all from one sample in a study of blood T cell repertoires in COVID-19. The assay was immunoSEQ multiplex PCR, and TCRdb's table has in-frame clones only and misses some. The sample lists about 170,000 clones; just under 85% were seen once. Input material: peripheral blood. These receptors were taken from an elderly woman with COVID-19, enrolled during active disease. The CDR3 runs from the conserved cysteine through the conserved F or W. Fields, in order: clone size, V gene, J gene, CDR3 protein. Clone size appears in some rows only: once, few, many, or a class for an expanded clone.

>NA|TRBV7-9|TRBJ1-2
CASSPSGTGVTYTF
>NA|TRBV5-1|TRBJ2-5
CASSLNEGARVETQYF
>NA|TRBV9|TRBJ2-7
CASTTGDSHYYEQYF
>NA|TRBV10-1|TRBJ1-1
CASSARDRNTEAFF
>NA|TRBV2|TRBJ1-5
CASSYTGQGGSNQPQHF
>NA|TRBV10-3|TRBJ1-3
CAIRGDRGENTIYF
>NA|TRBV6-5|TRBJ1-2
CASSYSPGQGGYTF
>NA|TRBV19|TRBJ1-5
CASTKGGTGNFQPQHF
>NA|TRBV5-1|TRBJ1-4
CASSYGDRGPEKLFF
>NA|TRBV3-1/TRBV3-2|TRBJ2-1
CASSPPLAESDEQFF
>NA|TRBV6-1|TRBJ1-5
CASSERRGYQPQHF
>NA|TRBV3-1/TRBV3-2|TRBJ2-2
CASSPLAGQNTGELFF
>NA|TRBV6-5|TRBJ2-7
CASSLRDGSSYEQYF
>NA|TRBV9|TRBJ1-5
CASSPQGRSNQPQHF
>NA|TRBV24-1|TRBJ2-3
CATRGSVTDTQYF
>NA|TRBV6-5|TRBJ1-2
CASSYWLGAGDGYTF
>NA|TRBV5-1|TRBJ2-1
CASSLSGTSYNEQFF
>NA|TRBV11-1|TRBJ2-6
CASSLGSSGANVLTF
>NA|TRBV3-1/TRBV3-2|TRBJ2-7
CASGRAGDVSYEQYF
>NA|TRBV11-2|TRBJ2-3
CASSHLAGGFPDTQYF
>NA|TRBV10-3|TRBJ1-1
CAISERGDTEAFF
>NA|TRBV27|TRBJ1-5
CASRTGGASNQPQHF
>once|TRBV16|TRBJ2-1
CASSRASGTYNEQFF
>NA|TRBV2|TRBJ2-1
CASSQDRGLYNEQFF
>NA|TRBV18|TRBJ1-6
CASSPETGDNSPLHF
>once|TRBV6-5|TRBJ1-2
CASLRLLEAYGYTF
>NA|TRBV5-1|TRBJ2-7
CASSLAGGPYEQYF
>NA|TRBV19|TRBJ1-1
CASSQRGTGTEAFF
>few|TRBV9|TRBJ2-2
CASSVRTSGGAGELFF
>once|TRBV7-3|TRBJ2-2
CASSPGTATGELFF
>NA|TRBV2|TRBJ1-6
CASGREGDSPLHF
>NA|TRBV20-1|TRBJ2-1
CSVGDLNEQFF
>NA|TRBV25-1|TRBJ2-5
CASRDRGRGTQYF
>few|TRBV10-1|TRBJ2-7
CASSEFTGSEQYF
>NA|TRBV5-1|TRBJ1-1
CASSLVQGDTEAFF
>once|TRBV29-1|TRBJ1-1
CSGVRDTEAFF
>few|TRBV18|TRBJ2-2
CASSLSEVLGRRGELFF
>few|TRBV19|TRBJ1-3
CASSIRRDSYSGNTIYF
>NA|TRBV27|TRBJ1-2
CASSLDKTGGLNYGYTF
>NA|TRBV5-1|TRBJ1-1
CASSHEAFNTEAFF
>NA|TRBV6-1|TRBJ1-4
CASSERGRVEKLFF
>NA|TRBV2|TRBJ1-1
CASSDRMRGTEAFF
>NA|TRBV12-3/TRBV12-4|TRBJ1-2
CASSLDSFYGYTF
>NA|TRBV5-1|TRBJ1-1
CASRTQGFGMNTEAFF
>once|TRBV11-2|TRBJ1-2
CASSLTYQGGDYGYTF
>NA|TRBV5-1|TRBJ1-4
CASSLQGGINEKLFF
>once|TRBV24-1|TRBJ2-1
CATSDSGGSPNIGQFF
>NA|TRBV19|TRBJ2-7
CASSIGSFSYEQYF
>NA|TRBV9|TRBJ1-2
CASSVDPVDRGRGYTF
>NA|TRBV5-1|TRBJ1-2
CASSSRTGTGGGYTF
>NA|TRBV6-5|TRBJ1-1
CASRSHTGDTEAFF
>NA|TRBV20-1|TRBJ2-1
CSASRDSNEQFF